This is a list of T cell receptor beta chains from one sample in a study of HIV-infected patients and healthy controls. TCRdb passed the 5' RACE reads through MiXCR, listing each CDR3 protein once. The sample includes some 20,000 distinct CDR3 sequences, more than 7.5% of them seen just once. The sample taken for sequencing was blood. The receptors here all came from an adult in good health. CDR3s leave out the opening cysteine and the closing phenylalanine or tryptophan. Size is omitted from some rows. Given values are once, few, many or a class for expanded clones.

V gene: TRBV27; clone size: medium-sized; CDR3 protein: ASPMGNEQY
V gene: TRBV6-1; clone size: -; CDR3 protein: ASSPGGSSYEQY
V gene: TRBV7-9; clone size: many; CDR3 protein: ASSLVSGQETQY
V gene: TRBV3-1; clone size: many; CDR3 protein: ASSQGIDTQY
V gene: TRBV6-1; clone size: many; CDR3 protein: ASTDTQY
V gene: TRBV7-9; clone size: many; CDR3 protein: ASSLEVNEKLF
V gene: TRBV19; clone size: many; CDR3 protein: ASSALVGSTDTQY
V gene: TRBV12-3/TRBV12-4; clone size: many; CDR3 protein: ASSLPTSSVVETQY
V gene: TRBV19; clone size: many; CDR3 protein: ASTTGGSGRAFSNEQF
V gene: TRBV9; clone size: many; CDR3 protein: ASSVGEMYPYNEQF
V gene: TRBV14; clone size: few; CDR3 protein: ASSASGFVNTEAF